This T cell receptor beta chain was documented in a study of blood T cell repertoires in COVID-19. Study as a whole: The United States, Italy and Spain supplied acute and convalescent COVID-19 samples.

As originally analysed: Cell counts per sample came from amplifying reference gene primers. The method was immunoSEQ multiplex PCR; TCRdb's version includes in-frame clones alone and lacks a portion of them. V, J and clone size reflect that table, while D and trimming were determined from the DNA. Of about 230,000 clones in the sample, nearly 90% were seen once. This CDR3 has 12 residues. Trimming took 7 bases from V and 8 from J, leaving 15 bases between them. In germline, CDR1 is SGHNT, CDR2 YYREEE (reference sequence). Enrollees, about 18 to 95 years old, lived in fewer than 25 US areas. This rearrangement joins TRBV5-4 to TRBJ1-2; unclear D gene. The TCR sequence derives from a woman between 25 and 40 years old with acute COVID-19. Specimen: PBMCs or T cells enriched from blood (not recorded which). The CDR3, as DNA: TGTGCCAGCGGTCAGCCCTCGCGGGGCTACACCTTC. Translated: CASGQPSRGYTF.